Shown below are 6 T cell receptor beta chains from a single sample sequenced in a study of T cells in narcolepsy. Here immunoSEQ multiplex PCR was the method, and the copy in TCRdb shows in-frame clones only, minus some. Of 15,000 to 20,000 clones listed, approximately 90% are singletons. Sequenced sample: memory (CD45RA-) CD4+ T cells from blood. These receptors were collected from a human donor in good health.

The CDR3 sequence: CASSLQGARQPQHF. The CDR3 bases are TGTGCCAGCAGTTTACAGGGGGCAAGACAGCCCCAGCATTTT. The chain uses TRBV6-1 and TRBJ1-5; 9 bases fit TRBD1. Germline assignment: CDR1 MNHNS and CDR2 SASEGT. V shed 5 bases and J 7 bases; nucleotides not matched to a gene: 6. The CDR3 runs to 14 residues.

V gene TRBV30 combines with J gene TRBJ1-1; D is uncertain. This CDR3 is built from 11 residues. Germline V CDR1 and CDR2: GTSNPN, SVGIG (reference sequence). V lost 8 bases and J lost 8, with 15 bases in between. CDR3 sequence: CARMVTDEAFF. For the CDR3, the DNA is TGTGCCCGGATGGTAACAGACGAAGCTTTCTTT.

The table lists this clone with a count of one. V gene TRBV5-1 combines with J gene TRBJ2-3; 10 bases map to TRBD2. From germline, CDR1 is SGHRS and CDR2 YFSETQ. The CDR3 is 15 amino acids. V lost 3 bases to trimming and J lost 4 bases; unmatched junction nucleotides: 5. CDR3 in amino acids: CASSSFSGGPDTQYF. DNA of the CDR3: TGCGCCAGCAGCTCCTTTAGCGGGGGGCCAGATACGCAGTATTTT.

This chain connects TRBV28 to TRBJ2-7; D is undetermined. V was cut by 4 bases and J by 10 bases, with 14 bases left in between. CDR1 MDHEN and CDR2 SYDVKM come from the germline V gene. The CDR3 extends over 12 amino acids. The DNA for the CDR3 is TGTGCCAGCAGTTCGCCCAGCAGGCTACAGTACTTC. Translating gives CASSSPSRLQYF. The entire variable domain, with the rest obtained from reference TRBV28 and TRBJ2-7, is as follows: DVKVTQSSRYLVKRTGEKVFLECVQDMDHENMFWYRQDPGLGLRLIYFSYDVKMKEKGDIPEGYSVSREKKERFSLILESASTNQTSMYLCASSSPSRLQYFGPGTRLTVT.

The chain couples TRBV6-6 to TRBJ1-5; D possibly corresponds to TRBD1 (6 bases). Looked up from germline, CDR1 is MNHNY and CDR2 is SVGAGI (reference sequence). The CDR3 spans 14 residues. Trimming shortened V by 2 bases and J by 7 bases, and 12 bases separated the two germline ends. Written as DNA, the CDR3 is TGTGCCAGCAGTTACGTGGCCCAGGGGCAGCCCCAGCATTTT. It is translated as CASSYVAQGQPQHF.

This clone is a singleton in its sample. The chain joins TRBV30 to TRBJ1-3; unclear D gene. The CDR3 is made up of 12 amino acids. The V gene lost 3 bases and the J gene lost 1 base, with 4 bases spanning the gap. CDR1 is GTSNPN and CDR2 is SVGIG in the germline V gene (reference sequence). CDR3 coding DNA: TGTGCCTGGAGCAGGTCTGGAAACACCATATATTTT. Translation: CAWSRSGNTIYF.